The 7 T cell receptor beta chains listed next were all sequenced from one sample in a study of T cell responses to AZD1222 COVID-19 vaccine. This table comes from immunoSEQ multiplex PCR, and its TCRdb copy is limited to in-frame clones, with some not included. The table shows more than 85,000 clones, with roughly nine tenths occurring only once. The specimen comprised peripheral blood, sampled on day 0 of AZD1222 vaccination. Receptors were obtained from an adult in good health.

The chain joins TRBV9 to TRBJ2-1; TRBD2 aligns across 11 bases. Germline CDR1 is SGDLS and CDR2 is YYNGEE. The CDR3 is 15 amino acids. V trimming: 0 bases; J trimming: 7 bases; junction bases outside the gene matches: 3. CDR3 sequence reads: CASSVGIAGGNEQFF. In DNA form, the CDR3 reads TGTGCCAGCAGCGTAGGGATAGCGGGGGGGAATGAGCAGTTCTTC.

The V call is TRBV10-3, the J call TRBJ1-6; D unclear. This CDR3 spans 13 amino acids. V was shortened by 3 bases and J by 7 bases, with 7 bases between the two germline ends. Germline V gene lookup returns CDR1 ENHRY and CDR2 SYGVKD. CDR3 sequence: CAISETVNSPLHF. CDR3 in DNA: TGTGCCATCAGTGAAACTGTGAATTCACCCCTCCACTTT.

V is TRBV7-3 and J is TRBJ2-3, with D possibly being TRBD1 (6 bases). There are 13 residues in the CDR3. Trimming cost V 4 bases and J 5 bases, with 10 bases left between them. Germline V gene data show CDR1 as SGHTA and CDR2 as FQGTGA. This CDR3 reads CASSSNREDTQYF. The CDR3 DNA follows: TGTGCCAGCAGCTCGAACAGGGAAGATACGCAGTATTTT.

The V and J genes are TRBV4-2 and TRBJ2-1; TRBD1 aligns across 8 bases. The V segment lost 6 bases and the J segment 4 bases; nucleotides outside the gene matches: 5. The germline gives CDR1 LGHNA, CDR2 YNFKEQ. CDR3 length: 14 amino acids. The CDR3 bases are TGTGCCAGCAGTCTACAGGGGGTGTACAATGAGCAGTTCTTC. It is translated as CASSLQGVYNEQFF.

This clone appeared a single time. The rearrangement links TRBV10-3 to TRBJ2-7; 7 bases line up with TRBD2. V lost 5 bases, J lost 2 bases, and 3 bases stayed unmatched. From germline, CDR1 is ENHRY and CDR2 SYGVKD. The CDR3 length is 13 residues. CDR3 coding DNA: TGTGCCATCAGTTCGGGGGGAACCTACGAGCAGTACTTC. Translation: CAISSGGTYEQYF.

The chain joins TRBV7-2 to TRBJ1-5; 7 bases line up with TRBD1. This CDR3 is built from 15 residues. J was trimmed by 1 base and V by 3 bases; bases with no gene match: 3. Germline lookup yields CDR1 SGHTA and CDR2 FQGNSA. CDR3 protein: CASSFRGLSNQPQHF. DNA for the CDR3: TGTGCCAGCAGCTTCAGGGGGTTGAGCAATCAGCCCCAGCATTTT. Variable domain in full (rest from reference TRBV7-2 and TRBJ1-5): GAGVSQSPSNKVTEKGKDVELRCDPISGHTALYWYRQSLGQGLEFLIYFQGNSAPDKSGLPSDRFSAERTGGSVSTLTIQRTQQEDSAVYLCASSFRGLSNQPQHFGDGTRLSIL.

This sequence joins TRBV6-1 and TRBJ2-6, with 7 bases fitting TRBD2. V was clipped by 3 bases and J by 2 bases; unmatched bases: 1. The CDR3 extends over 15 amino acids. The V gene's germline CDR1 is MNHNS and CDR2 SASEGT. CDR3 amino acids: CASSEGGAGANVLTF. In DNA form, the CDR3 reads TGTGCCAGCAGTGAGGGAGGGGCTGGGGCCAACGTCCTGACTTTC.